The clone carrying this T cell receptor beta chain was counted a few times. This sample is part of a study of T-cell reconstitution after alpha-beta-depleted transplantation in children. Unique molecular identifiers featured in how the TCRbeta library was prepared. TCRdb used MiXCR to reprocess the PCR reads, holding one entry per CDR3 protein. The data contain approximately 590,000 distinct CDR3 sequences, about 10% of them singletons. Per germline, CDR1 ENHRY and CDR2 SYGVKD. Losses at the gene ends were 6 bases for V and 7 bases for J; bases not matched to a gene: 13. This CDR3 comprises 15 residues.

The sequence was collected from a human donor who donated a stem cell graft to a child with acute myeloid leukemia. This chain uses TRBV10-3 with TRBJ2-7; 9 positions match TRBD2. The material was PBMCs from the stem cell graft donor, obtained from the stem cell graft. The CDR3 coding sequence is TGTGCCATCAGGTCCTCCCGGCTAGCGGGATGGGAGCAGTACTTC. Translating gives CAIRSSRLAGWEQYF.